This T cell receptor beta chain came from a study of response to subunit inactivated influenza vaccine. A single record per CDR3 protein comes from TCRdb applying MiXCR to the RT-PCR reads. The sample has around 200,000 distinct CDR3 sequences; 10% to 15% are singletons. General study findings and limits: Each seasonal flu vaccination may recruit only limited new T cells, authors suggested.

This clonotype has ten or more counts. Its cognate antigen is unknown. In germline, CDR1 is MNHNS, CDR2 SASEGT. Trimming shortened V by 2 bases and J by 1 base, and 8 bases separated the two germline ends. This CDR3 is built from 14 residues. The same data also went into a second study, on T cells expressing NK-cell markers. This second report adds: Beta-chain TCR cDNA was generated via 5'RACE template switching with UMIs. Underlying the TCR beta repertoires were sorted CD3+CD56+NKG2C+, CD3+CD56+NKG2C- and CD3+CD56-NKG2C+ T cells. Just one sequenced donor of eight was HCMV-seronegative, while seven were seropositive. A few donors' CD3+CD56-NKG2C+ cells were dominated by the same clonotypes.

This chain connects TRBV6-1 to TRBJ1-1, with TRBD1 as a possible D gene (6 bases). The receptor's source is a man in his fifties or sixties who received an inactivated influenza vaccine. The sequenced sample was CD8+ T cells sorted from PBMCs, obtained about 11 days after vaccination. The CDR3 region is CASSELTGNTEAFF. CDR3 nucleotides: TGTGCCAGCAGTGAATTGACAGGGAACACTGAAGCTTTCTTT.